This T cell receptor beta chain is from a study of cytomegalovirus exposure and HLA in healthy donors (dated by TCRdb to 2015 to 2018). At the level of the whole study: In an earlier analysis of several hundred of the donors, 276 Gb of sequence data and 95 million to 130 million unique TCR beta sequences from roughly 190 million T cells were reported. Approximately 310 gigabases of sequencing data and approximately 84 million unique TCR sequences were included in an early release covering under 650 HLA-typed donors. The genetic ancestry cluster associated with self-reported Caucasian donors included about 84% of the roughly 410 genotyped donors. The study aimed to test whether signatures of past pathogen exposure could be identified by cataloging public T cell receptors. The study used immunosequencing to profile the T cell repertoires of 666 subjects and linked those repertoires to cytomegalovirus serostatus. Besides the first cohort of approximately 710 subjects, a separate validation cohort made up of 120 or so different subjects was used. To predict cytomegalovirus infection status, the study brought together high-throughput TCR immunosequencing, statistical association of individual TCRs with disease status, and machine learning. A later analysis re-analyzed previously published TCR beta repertoires from 650 to 800 donors and added high-resolution HLA genotyping to study TCR occurrence patterns. Rather than drawing on any new phenotypic data, the later analysis identified candidate immune exposures from TCR beta sequences and the way those sequences occurred across donors. An earlier analysis of approximately 630 of the donors applied high-throughput TCR beta sequencing to assess whether each TCR beta V gene segment acted as functional or pseudogenic. Donor age, sex, ethnicity and CMV serostatus were collected together with the repertoire data. Genome-wide SNP genotypes for about three fifths of the roughly 670 donors were used in a later genetic analysis, which treated that subset as a discovery cohort. Every discovery cohort repertoire had been produced on one sequencing platform. HLA typing included class I and class II loci at four-digit resolution. The number of donors typed differed by locus, with about 629-630 for A, B, C, DRB1 and DQB1, roughly 550 for DQA1, under 610 for DPA1, and 400 to 490 for DPB1. Roughly five DR-DQ haplotypes were handled as single units for association and clustering, since linkage in the cohort was strong. Across 300 to 500 genotyped donors of the cohort, an average of roughly 250,000 unique TCR beta nucleotide sequences per donor were sequenced, and roughly 20% of those sequences were non-productive.

CDR1 and CDR2 were assigned from the germline V gene as SGHRS and YFSETQ. Trimmed from V: 9 bases; trimmed from J: 4 bases; junction bases lacking a gene match: 11. The CDR3 holds 14 amino acids from the cysteine to the phenylalanine. The entry retains the CDR3 DNA only, 42 bases that are in frame from base 1. This clone was counted once. Which antigen it targets is not known. No base qualities exist here, and no much larger clone lies one base off it. The library was obtained by the immunoSEQ multiplex PCR assay. The multiplex PCR relied on a mix of 60 forward primers for TCR Vbeta segments and 13 reverse primers for TCR Jbeta segments. The CDR3 region of rearranged TCR beta genes was amplified from genomic DNA by a multiplex PCR assay. Amplified TCR beta libraries were sequenced as 87-base-pair reads on the Illumina HiSeq System. The authors processed their data as follows. In a later analysis, 77 million or so unique TCR beta chains were counted across the roughly 610 repertoires, and some 10 million of these chains were shared by at least two donors. Raw reads were error-corrected and collapsed into unique sequences with a nearest-neighbor algorithm that merged closely related sequences to remove PCR and sequencing errors. Alignment of CDR3 sequences to IMGT reference sequences was used to assign V, D and J gene segments. Each retained sequence needed at least a six-nucleotide match to both a V gene segment and a J gene segment. A rearrangement was called productive if the CDR3 had no stop codons and remained in frame with V and J, and every other rearrangement was called non-productive. CDR3 was defined according to IMGT convention as the region running from the second conserved V-encoded cysteine to the conserved J-encoded phenylalanine. Sequences without an unambiguous match to a single V gene segment were excluded from the earlier analysis of 500 to 700 of the donors. An earlier analysis of several hundred of the donors called V segments functional above 56.7% productive rearrangements and segregating when the between-donor standard deviation exceeded 5%. A statistical classification framework was developed to diagnose cytomegalovirus status using the catalog of TCR beta chain sequences. V and J gene assignment, in a later analysis, came from comparing TCR nucleotide sequences with IMGT/GENE-DB human TR gene sequences. The TCRdist pipeline was used in a later analysis to assign CDR3 sequences and most-parsimonious VDJ recombination scenarios. In a later analysis, each TCR beta chain was defined by its CDR3 amino acid sequence together with its V-gene family, and reads without a unique V-gene family were excluded. As a way to deal with suspected cross-contamination and a sequencing artifact, a later analysis dropped 500 to 700 nucleotide sequences that were highly shared and had low generation probability. In a later analysis, a clonal expansion index for each public chain was calculated from normalized within-repertoire ranks of inferred template counts. A later analysis computed generation probabilities with a VDJ recombination model fitted to out-of-frame rearrangements, and checked the results against IGoR. In a later analysis, TCR-TCR, TCR-HLA and TCR-CMV co-occurrence was scored with hypergeometric tests, and a repertoire-size bias correction was applied to TCR pairs. False discovery rates were estimated in a later analysis by permuting HLA or CMV assignments 20 times. In a later analysis, co-occurring TCRs were grouped using DBSCAN, with TCRdist sequence similarity added in when clustering inside HLA-allele-positive subsets. Repertoires with fewer than 30,000 or more than 120,000 public chains were left out of co-occurrence clustering, as were five repertoires with anomalous nucleotide sharing. Here the immuneACCESS table is served through TCRdb, limited to in-frame sequences with V and J called. Missing clones are a known gap in these copies; in checked studies unresolved V genes cover under half, and the rest lacks a known reason. The DNA gave D and trimming, while V, J and clone size come from that table. In all, the sample holds approximately 130,000 clones, and 75% to 90% of those were seen once. The ten largest account for under 7.5% of the sample.

The cohort comprised 550 to 700 healthy bone marrow donors. Cohort members were all nominally healthy when sampled, although unrecorded immune exposures were likely present. The donor tested CMV seropositive and was one of the 289 seropositive cohort members. A peripheral blood sample was collected from each donor, and TCR beta sequencing was performed on peripheral blood mononuclear cells. Genomic DNA extraction from the blood cell samples was performed with the Qiagen DNeasy Blood Extraction Kit. Here is what the overall study found, with its caveats: Correlated functional status among segregating V segments might be attributable to linkage disequilibrium, but an unknown experimental factor could not be ruled out. In this cohort, only TCR beta chains were sequenced, and detectable features were limited by the absence of alpha or paired-chain data. Most TCR sequences were observed very rarely across donors, whereas some public TCRs were present in many individuals. In both the original and validation cohorts, the classifier was reported to diagnose cytomegalovirus status with high specificity and sensitivity. The study listed 150 to 200 TCR beta chains as associated with cytomegalovirus. In a later analysis, HLA-associated TCR beta chains were found to be more clonally expanded and to have lower generation probabilities than equally common non-associated chains. A later analysis found that TCR association rates varied across HLA loci, with DRB1 alleles showing the most associated TCRs and HLA-C alleles the fewest. According to a later genetic analysis, donors in an Asian-associated ancestry cluster had fewer N-insertions in productive TCRs than the approximately 690-donor mean. Immune exposure information for the cohort was limited to CMV serostatus. Sequencing depth was assumed to be roughly uniform across donors in the presence/absence analyses, though that assumption may not hold. Assigning TCR associations to individual alleles was difficult when HLA alleles, especially DR and DQ, strongly co-occurred. In an earlier analysis of 587 of the donors, most TCR beta V segments appeared in productive rearrangements about 87% or about 30% of the time, broadly matching IMGT annotations. Because the 87-base-pair reads could not distinguish some IMGT-functional V segments, including TRBV6-2 and TRBV6-3, those segments were excluded. A further reported finding was that TCR beta sequences accurately predicted the HLA-A and HLA-B alleles for most subjects in the first cohort. In vitro tests confirmed that a few of the cytomegalovirus-associated TCR beta chains recognize cytomegalovirus antigens. In a later analysis, some 18,000 TCR beta sequences were associated with specific HLA alleles at a false discovery rate of 0.05. Because counts were too low, some 17 rarely observed V segments, including chromosome 9 orphons, were excluded from the earlier analysis of under 650 of the donors. A cluster of highly shared sequence variants was judged likely to represent a technical artifact of the sequencing pipeline. Several of the top co-occurrence clusters appeared to be linked to parvovirus B19, influenza, CMV and Epstein-Barr virus, according to a later analysis. Because some donors lacked HLA typing at each locus, the association tests relied only on the typed subset. An association between a missense DCLRE1C variant and V-gene and J-gene trimming of TCR beta chains was found in a later genetic analysis and replicated in an independent cohort. Most CMV-associated TCR beta chains appeared to be HLA-restricted in a later analysis, and the HLA associations seemed to be driven largely by CMV exposure. It was suggested by the authors that the approach could potentially be generalized to other disease states and immunological phenotypes.

What was sequenced was PBMCs. This TCR was recovered from a woman under 40 in good health and CMV-seropositive. The V gene is TRBV5-1 and the J gene is TRBJ2-3, with 7 bases matching TRBD2. The CDR3 protein is CATSAGVFADTQYF. The DNA sequence is TGCGCCACATCCGCGGGAGTATTTGCAGATACGCAGTATTTT. The full variable domain, completed from the reference TRBV5-1 and TRBJ2-3 proteins outside the CDR3, reads KAGVTQTPRYLIKTRGQQVTLSCSPISGHRSVSWYQQTPGQGLQFLFEYFSETQRNKGNFPGRFSGRQFSNSRSEMNVSTLELGDSALYLCATSAGVFADTQYFGPGTRLTVL.